The present T cell receptor beta chain was sequenced within a study of vaccination effects on CD4 cells after COVID-19. Study details: The culture medium for some 2 million PBMC per well included 9.5 to 10 IU/ml IL-2 and roughly 10 ug/ml peptides. Study results and caveats: Late in the post-vaccination period, infection-induced and vaccine-induced clones underwent marked clonal contraction.

On roughly day 10 of culture, CD4+ T cells were separated out. The authors replaced half the medium with IL-2 medium on days 3 and 7. As concerns this clone: Its antigen remains unidentified.

Here immunoSEQ multiplex PCR was the method, and the copy in TCRdb shows in-frame clones only, minus some. Among fewer than 35,000 clones, roughly 70% were seen once, and the ten largest hold around 3.8%. J was trimmed by 0 bases and V by 3 bases; bases with no gene match: 2. The CDR3 has 16 residues. From germline, CDR1 is KGHSH and CDR2 LQKENI. The specimen comprised CD4+ T cells from PBMCs cultured without peptide, sampled before COVID-19 vaccination. This chain uses TRBV18 with TRBJ2-3; the match to TRBD2 covers 11 bases. This TCR derives from a human donor who received a COVID-19 vaccine. The DNA of the CDR3 is TGTGCCAGCTCACCGACTAGCGGGGCTAGCACAGATACGCAGTATTTT. Its protein product is CASSPTSGASTDTQYF.